The clone carrying this T cell receptor beta chain was counted between two and nine times. The source of the sample is a study of blood T cell repertoires in COVID-19. Study in general: Samples of COVID-19 (acute and convalescent) were obtained from the United States, Italy and Spain. T cells, B-cell-depleted T cells, or PBMCs supplied cDNA or gDNA.

The authors' processing: Reference gene primers were amplified, and this amplification served to estimate nucleated cell counts. Sequencing was performed with immunoSEQ multiplex PCR; in TCRdb, only in-frame clones are kept and a portion is missing. That table is the source of V, J and clone size, and D and trimming were worked out from the DNA. This sample has fewer than 120,000 clones; about 72% occur once, and the top ten carry over 6%. V lost 1 base, J lost 9 bases, and 10 bases lay in between. Germline CDR1 reads SGHTA; CDR2 reads FQGNSA. The CDR3 length is 13 residues. Sequenced: peripheral blood. The chain recombines TRBV7-2 with TRBJ1-5; D remains ambiguous. This receptor was obtained from a woman aged 55-70 years with acute or convalescent COVID-19. CDR3 amino acids: CASSLVIEGPQHF. The CDR3 bases are TGTGCCAGCAGCTTAGTTATTGAGGGGCCCCAGCATTTT.